One and the same sample provided the 16 T cell receptor beta chains below, sequenced in a study of cytomegalovirus exposure and HLA in healthy donors. The primer mix had 60 Vbeta and 13 Jbeta primers. Repertoires were generated with immunoSEQ multiplex PCR, while TCRdb's copy carries only in-frame clones and drops some. The sample lists approximately 190,000 clones, roughly four fifths occurring once. Sequencing used PBMCs. The receptors here all came from a young woman in good health and CMV-seropositive.

Remarks on this clone: Relative to the germline gene, one junction end is altered; a read error may explain this. The genes are TRBV7-3 and TRBJ2-1, with 8 bases lining up with TRBD2. The CDR3 sequence is 15 residues long. Germline CDR1 is SGHTA and CDR2 is FQGTGA. The CDR3 spells CASSYIGGAYNGQFF. The CDR3 nucleotides read TGTGCCAGCAGCTACATCGGGGGGGCATACAATGGGCAGTTCTTC. Supplemented by reference TRBV7-3 and TRBJ2-1, the full variable domain reads GAGVSQTPSNKVTEKGKYVELRCDPISGHTALYWYRQSLGQGPEFLIYFQGTGAADDSGLPNDRFFAVRPEGSVSTLKIQRTERGDSAVYLCASSYIGGAYNGQFFGPGTRLTVL.

The chain uses TRBV19 and TRBJ2-5; 12 bases align to TRBD2. Germline loops: CDR1 LNHDA, CDR2 SQIVND (reference sequence). The CDR3 sequence is 16 residues long. J lost 2 bases, V lost 1 base, and 2 bases had no gene match. In nucleotides, the CDR3 is TGTGCCAGTAGTATAGGGACTAGCGGGGTACAAGAGACCCAGTACTTC. Translation: CASSIGTSGVQETQYF.

This sequence joins TRBV27 and TRBJ2-2; 14 bases match TRBD2. Germline CDR1 is MNHEY and CDR2 is SMNVEV (reference sequence). The CDR3 runs to 18 residues. V lost 5 bases to trimming and J lost 4 bases; unmatched junction nucleotides: 9. The CDR3 nucleotides are TGTGCCAGCAGTGCCACCGGGACTAGCGGGGGTCCCACCGGGGAGCTGTTTTTT. It yields the protein CASSATGTSGGPTGELFF.

The rearrangement uses TRBV2 and TRBJ2-7; D might be TRBD1 (5 bases). Germline V gives CDR1 SNHLY, CDR2 FYNNEI. With 2 bases removed from V and 3 bases from J, the gap between germline ends came to 14 bases. This CDR3 spans 15 amino acids. CDR3 region: CASSEMTAPLYEQYV. CDR3 coding DNA: TGTGCCAGCAGTGAAATGACAGCTCCTCTCTACGAGCAGTACGTC.

The rearrangement links TRBV6-5 to TRBJ2-7; perhaps TRBD2 as D (6 bases). The CDR3 is 15 residues long. V was trimmed by 5 bases and J by 4 bases, leaving 18 bases between them. CDR1 and CDR2 (germline): MNHEY, SVGAGI. This chain's CDR3 is CASSSASSGRYEQYF. The CDR3 coding sequence is TGTGCCAGCAGTAGCGCGAGTTCAGGGAGGTACGAGCAGTACTTC.

The chain has TRBV5-1 and TRBJ2-5, with 8 bases fitting TRBD2. The end of the DNA fits TRBJ2-7 better, so the J call may be wrong. The CDR3 covers 13 residues. The germline V gene encodes CDR1 SGHRS and CDR2 YFSETQ. The chain's CDR3 is CASSSAGGYEQYF. CDR3 nucleotide sequence: TGCGCCAGCAGCTCGGCGGGGGGATACGAGCAGTACTTC.

As concerns this clone: Because it lacks the conserved phenylalanine or tryptophan at the end, this CDR3 is likely a read error. The limits of the CDR3 on the DNA are not certain, so only TCRdb's listed CDR3 is given. The chain employs TRBV10-1 and TRBJ2-7; the table's D call TRBD2 went unverified against the DNA. The CDR3 adds up to 13 amino acids, both ends counted. Germline CDR1 WNHNN, CDR2 SYGVQD (reference sequence). The CDR3 region is CASSEGGSPRQVA.

The J gene is TRBJ1-5, the V gene TRBV28, with no clear D. CDR1 and CDR2 from the germline V gene are MDHEN and SYDVKM. This CDR3 has 12 residues. The V end lost 2 bases, the J end lost 11 bases, and 10 bases lay between the germline ends. CDR3 region: CASSLGRATQHF. The CDR3 DNA follows: TGTGCCAGCAGTTTAGGGCGGGCAACCCAGCATTTT.

The chain employs TRBV5-4 and TRBJ2-2; D perhaps matches TRBD1 (6 bases). The germline CDR1 and CDR2 sequences are SGHNT and YYREEE (reference sequence). The CDR3 is 14 amino acids. V shed 4 bases and J shed 5 bases, with 12 bases lying between them. CDR3 nucleotide sequence: TGTGCCAGCAGCCAGGGGCCGACGACCGGGGAGCTGTTTTTT. This sequence encodes CASSQGPTTGELFF.

The V call is TRBV29-1, the J call TRBJ1-1, with D hard to call. CDR3 length: 14 amino acids. V gave up 7 bases and J gave up 5 bases, with 20 bases separating them. Germline V lookup: CDR1 SQVTM, CDR2 ANQGSEA. The CDR3 coding sequence is TGCAGCGCCGGGAGCGGGATTCGAGGAACTGAAGCTTTCTTT. Translation: CSAGSGIRGTEAFF.

This chain links TRBV7-9 with TRBJ1-1, with D unresolved. This CDR3 comprises 14 residues. Germline CDR1 is SEHNR and CDR2 is FQNEAQ (reference sequence). V lost 5 bases and J 3 bases, leaving 13 bases between the germline ends. The CDR3 loop is CASSRIDSYTEAFF. CDR3 coding DNA: TGTGCCAGCAGCCGAATCGACTCCTACACTGAAGCTTTCTTT.

CDR3 region: CASSFAGPSYEQYF. The CDR3 DNA reads TGTGCCAGCAGCTTCGCGGGTCCTTCGTACGAGCAGTACTTC. The chain has TRBV11-2 and TRBJ2-7, with D perhaps matching TRBD2 (5 bases). This CDR3 spans 14 amino acids. V was shortened by 3 bases and J by 4 bases, with 13 bases between the two germline ends. Germline CDR1 is SGHAT and CDR2 is FQNNGV.

The V gene is TRBV4-1, the J gene TRBJ1-4; perhaps TRBD1 as D (5 bases). Per germline, CDR1 MGHRA and CDR2 YSYEKL. The V and J ends lost 1 base and 6 bases respectively, with 15 bases between them. CDR3 length: 16 residues. This CDR3 reads CASSQGFVPGYEKLFF. The CDR3 bases are TGCGCCAGCAGCCAAGGGTTCGTTCCAGGGTATGAAAAACTGTTTTTT.

The J gene is TRBJ2-3, the V gene TRBV11-2; 13 positions agree with TRBD2. The V segment lost 3 bases and the J segment 0 bases; nucleotides outside the gene matches: 3. Germline CDR1 reads SGHAT; CDR2 reads FQNNGV. The CDR3 spans 17 residues. CDR3 bases: TGTGCCAGCAGCTTGACTAGCGGGGGGTTGAGCACAGATACGCAGTATTTT. This gives the protein CASSLTSGGLSTDTQYF.

The CDR3 coding sequence is TGTGCCAGCAATTTAGGGGGAGCGAACACCGGGGAGCTGTTTTTT. Translation gives CASNLGGANTGELFF. The chain is built from TRBV9 and TRBJ2-2; tentatively, D is TRBD1 (6 bases). With 6 bases removed from V and 0 bases from J, the gap between germline ends came to 12 bases. From germline, CDR1 is SGDLS and CDR2 YYNGEE. The CDR3 is 15 residues long.

The chain has TRBV14 and TRBJ2-1, with a weak D call TRBD2 (6 bases). The CDR3 runs 17 residues. V was clipped by 3 bases and J by 1 base, with 16 bases between them. The germline V gene has CDR1 SGHDN and CDR2 FVKESK. The CDR3 here is CASSHRPSVVSYNEQFF. The CDR3 DNA follows: TGTGCCAGCAGCCATCGGCCTAGCGTTGTTTCCTACAATGAGCAGTTCTTC. Combining the CDR3 with reference TRBV14 and TRBJ2-1 gives the whole variable domain EAGVTQFPSHSVIEKGQTVTLRCDPISGHDNLYWYRRVMGKEIKFLLHFVKESKQDESGMPNNRFLAERTGGTYSTLKVQPAELEDSGVYFCASSHRPSVVSYNEQFFGPGTRLTVL.